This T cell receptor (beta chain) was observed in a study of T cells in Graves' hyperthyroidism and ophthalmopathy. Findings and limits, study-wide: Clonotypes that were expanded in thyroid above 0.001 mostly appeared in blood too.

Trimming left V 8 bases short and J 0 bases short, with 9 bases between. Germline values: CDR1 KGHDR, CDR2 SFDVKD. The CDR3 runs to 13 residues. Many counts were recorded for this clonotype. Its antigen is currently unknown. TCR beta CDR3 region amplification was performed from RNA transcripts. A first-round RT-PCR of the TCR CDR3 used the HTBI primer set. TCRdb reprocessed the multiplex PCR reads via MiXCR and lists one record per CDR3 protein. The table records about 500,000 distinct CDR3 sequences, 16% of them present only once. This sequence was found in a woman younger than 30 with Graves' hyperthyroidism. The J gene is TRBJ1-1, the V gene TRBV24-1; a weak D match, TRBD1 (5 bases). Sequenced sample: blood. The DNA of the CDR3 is TGTGCCACCAAGGGACGCCTGAACACTGAAGCTTTCTTT. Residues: CATKGRLNTEAFF.